A selection of T cell receptor beta chains follows, all from one sample in a study of CD8 T cells in ankylosing spondylitis. TCRdb fed the 5' RACE reads into MiXCR, producing one record per CDR3 protein. The repertoire consists of 450,000 to 550,000 distinct CDR3 sequences, with under 5.5% occurring once and the leading ten covering under 4.5%. Material for sequencing was blood, either unsorted or a sorted T cell fraction (not recorded which). Source of these receptors: a male donor with ankylosing spondylitis. Each CDR3 is given with its conserved first and last residue. D genes are given only for firm matches. Clone size appears in some rows only: once, few, many, or a class for an expanded clone.

D gene: NA
J gene: TRBJ2-7
V gene: TRBV20-1
clone size: few
CDR3 DNA: TGCAGTGCTAGAGATGAATGGGCTGTCGGCTACGAGCAGTACTTC
CDR3 protein: CSARDEWAVGYEQYF

D gene: TRBD1
J gene: TRBJ1-1
V gene: TRBV5-1
clone size: many
CDR3 DNA: TGCGCCAGCAGTTTCTCGCCCGGGACAGGGGGAGAAGCTTTCTTT
CDR3 protein: CASSFSPGTGGEAFF

D gene: NA
J gene: TRBJ2-7
V gene: TRBV2
clone size: NA
CDR3 DNA: TGTGCCAGCAGTGGCCCGGGACCCTACGAGCAGTACTTC
CDR3 protein: CASSGPGPYEQYF

D gene: NA
J gene: TRBJ2-3
V gene: TRBV29-1
clone size: many
CDR3 DNA: TGCAGCGTTGAGTTTCGCACAGATACGCAGTATTTT
CDR3 protein: CSVEFRTDTQYF

D gene: NA
J gene: TRBJ1-1
V gene: TRBV6-2/TRBV6-3
clone size: many
CDR3 DNA: TGTGCCAGCAGTTACGGTCGAGGAGGTGAGAACACTGAAGCTTTCTTT
CDR3 protein: CASSYGRGGENTEAFF

D gene: NA
J gene: TRBJ1-4
V gene: TRBV12-3/TRBV12-4
clone size: many
CDR3 DNA: TGTGCCAGCAGTCCGGGACCGCGTGAAAAACTGTTTTTT
CDR3 protein: CASSPGPREKLFF

D gene: TRBD1
J gene: TRBJ2-7
V gene: TRBV20-1
clone size: many
CDR3 DNA: TGCAGTGCCCAGGACAGGGTAAAGTACGAGCAGTACTTC
CDR3 protein: CSAQDRVKYEQYF

D gene: NA
J gene: TRBJ2-7
V gene: TRBV10-3
clone size: many
CDR3 DNA: TGTGCCATCAGCGAGTCTGGGCGGTTTACCTACGAGCAGTACTTC
CDR3 protein: CAISESGRFTYEQYF

D gene: NA
J gene: TRBJ2-5
V gene: TRBV24-1
clone size: many
CDR3 DNA: TGTGCCACCAGTGACCCCCGCCGAGGTGGGGAGACCCAGTACTTC
CDR3 protein: CATSDPRRGGETQYF

D gene: NA
J gene: TRBJ1-2
V gene: TRBV5-4
clone size: many
CDR3 DNA: TGTGCCAGCAGCTTGGATTCCTCTAACTATGGCTACACCTTC
CDR3 protein: CASSLDSSNYGYTF

D gene: TRBD1
J gene: TRBJ2-7
V gene: TRBV6-5
clone size: many
CDR3 DNA: TGTGCCAGCAGTTATTCCGAGGGGGCCCTAGTCGCCAGGCAGTACTTC
CDR3 protein: CASSYSEGALVARQYF

D gene: TRBD2
J gene: TRBJ2-4
V gene: TRBV12-3/TRBV12-4
clone size: NA
CDR3 DNA: TGTGCCAGCAGACCCACCGGGGGACTAGCGACGAACATTCAGTACTTC
CDR3 protein: CASRPTGGLATNIQYF